One and the same sample provided the 5 T cell receptor beta chains below, sequenced in a study of blood T cell repertoires in COVID-19. The data were produced by immunoSEQ multiplex PCR, yet TCRdb's version contains in-frame clones alone and is incomplete. Among 350,000 to 400,000 clones listed, 70% to 90% were seen once. The sequenced sample consisted of PBMCs or T cells enriched from blood (not recorded which). The receptors stem from a man between 40 and 49 years old in a cohort exposed to, infected with or recovered from COVID-19 (not recorded which).

The V and J genes are TRBV7-3 and TRBJ2-5, with 9 bases aligning to TRBD2. CDR1 and CDR2 (germline): SGHTA, FQGTGA. The CDR3 runs to 13 residues. V lost 5 bases to trimming and J lost 4 bases; unmatched junction nucleotides: 2. The CDR3 nucleotides are TGTGCCAGCAGCGCGACTAGCGGAGAGACCCAGTACTTC. It translates to CASSATSGETQYF.

V is TRBV21-1 and J is TRBJ2-1; the tabulated D call, TRBD2, remains unverified against the DNA. TRBV21-1 is assigned pseudogene status. CDR3 size: 17 residues. CDR3 protein: CASSRSLLAGGHNEQFF. The CDR3, as DNA: TGTGCCAGCAGCCGCTCCCTACTAGCGGGGGGACACAATGAGCAGTTCTTC.

V is TRBV6-5 and J is TRBJ1-6; no firm D call. Germline V gene sequence: CDR1 MNHEY, CDR2 SVGAGI. Between the trimmed V and J ends, which lost 11 bases and 10 bases, there was a span of 18 bases. The CDR3 is 13 amino acids. The CDR3 protein is CAVLRGPESPLHF. CDR3 DNA sequence: TGTGCCGTCCTAAGAGGTCCAGAGTCACCCCTCCACTTT.

In this sample, this clone turned up a few times. This chain joins TRBV9 and TRBJ1-2; 7 bases agree with TRBD1. J gave up 5 bases and V 0 bases, and 13 bases lay outside the gene matches. Germline values: CDR1 SGDLS, CDR2 YYNGEE. This CDR3 spans 17 amino acids. For the CDR3, the DNA is TGTGCCAGCAGCGTAGGGGGGACCGGGACAGTGGCGTATGGCTACACCTTC. Its protein is CASSVGGTGTVAYGYTF. Together with reference TRBV9 and TRBJ1-2, the CDR3 gives the full variable domain: DSGVTQTPKHLITATGQRVTLRCSPRSGDLSVYWYQQSLDQGLQFLIQYYNGEERAKGNILERFSAQQFPDLHSELNLSSLELGDSALYFCASSVGGTGTVAYGYTFGSGTRLTVV.

This clone was found a few times. The chain has TRBV7-9 and TRBJ2-2; 8 positions agree with TRBD1. The germline V gene encodes CDR1 SEHNR and CDR2 FQNEAQ (reference sequence). V shed 3 bases and J 1 base; nucleotides not matched to a gene: 4. This CDR3 has 16 residues. The CDR3 protein is CASSFPGTGNTGELFF. The DNA for the CDR3 is TGTGCCAGCAGCTTTCCCGGGACAGGGAACACCGGGGAGCTGTTTTTT.